The 23 T cell receptor beta chains given below trace back to one sample, sequenced in a study of T cells after yellow fever vaccination (dated by TCRdb to 2018 to 2020). This sample's treatment or condition label indicates: live attenuated yellow fever vaccine strain. Receptors were amplified or captured by 5' RACE. The listed sequencing device is Illumina NovaSeq 6000. TCRdb reanalyzed the raw reads on its own, using fastp at Q25 for trimming and MiXCR for clone calling, and kept in-frame beta chains. Identical CDR3 proteins give one entry, which carries the most common genes and DNA. A total of about 340,000 distinct CDR3 sequences appear in this sample, about 4% of them only once. The leading ten clones occupy approximately 24% of the sample. Material: PBMCs, obtained 5 days after the yellow fever booster vaccination. These TCRs come from a man aged 18 to 29 who received the YFV17D yellow fever vaccine.

The chain carries TRBV7-8 and TRBJ1-5; D remains ambiguous. Trimming left V 3 bases short and J 9 bases short, with 12 bases between. Germline V gene data show CDR1 as SGHVS and CDR2 as FQNEAQ. The CDR3 is made up of 13 amino acids. The CDR3 bases are TGTGCCAGCAGCTTTGCAGGCCGATGGCCCCAGCATTTT. The encoded protein is CASSFAGRWPQHF. The full variable domain, rest sourced from reference TRBV7-8 and TRBJ1-5, is GAGVSQSPRYKVAKRGQDVALRCDPISGHVSLFWYQQALGQGPEFLTYFQNEAQLDKSGLPSDRFFAERPEGSVSTLKIQRTQQEDSAVYLCASSFAGRWPQHFGDGTRLSIL.

This sequence joins TRBV25-1 and TRBJ2-1; possible D gene TRBD1, 6 bases. The CDR3 is 15 amino acids. Trimming left V 4 bases short and J 4 bases short, with 14 bases between. Germline lookup yields CDR1 MGHDK and CDR2 SYGVNS. The CDR3 protein is CASSVLGARYNEQFF. The CDR3 region has the DNA TGTGCCAGCAGTGTTCTGGGGGCGCGATACAATGAGCAGTTCTTC.

This clonotype has just a few counts. The chain joins TRBV12-3 or TRBV12-4 to TRBJ2-3, with TRBD2 matching over 15 bases. V lost 7 bases to trimming and J lost 1 base; unmatched junction nucleotides: 6. The CDR3 has 17 amino acids. Here the CDR3 DNA reads TGTGCCAGCAAAAAGGGACTAGCGGGGGGAGGCACAGATACGCAGTATTTT. Protein sequence: CASKKGLAGGGTDTQYF.

The V and J genes are TRBV5-4 and TRBJ2-1; no firm D call. The V end lost 4 bases, the J end lost 5 bases, and 10 bases lay between the germline ends. The CDR3 covers 13 residues. The germline V gene has CDR1 SGHNT and CDR2 YYREEE (reference sequence). The CDR3 protein is CASSTTKDNEQFF. For the CDR3, the DNA is TGTGCCAGCAGCACCACGAAGGACAATGAGCAGTTCTTC.

This clonotype showed up many times. V and J are TRBV27 and TRBJ2-1; 10 bases line up with TRBD2. This CDR3 contains 16 residues. V dropped 3 bases and J dropped 4; count of bases not matched to a gene: 6. The V gene's germline CDR1 is MNHEY and CDR2 SMNVEV (reference sequence). This CDR3 is CASSFNPTSGYNEQFF. CDR3 DNA: TGTGCCAGCAGTTTTAATCCGACTAGCGGGTACAATGAGCAGTTCTTC.

The chain employs TRBV29-1 and TRBJ2-2; D gene unclear. Per the germline V gene, CDR1 is SQVTM and CDR2 is ANQGSEA. The CDR3 covers 13 residues. The V gene lost 4 bases and the J gene lost 4 bases, with 10 bases spanning the gap. For the CDR3, the DNA is TGCAGCGTTGGTTTGTCTGCCACCGGGGAGCTGTTTTTT. It codes for CSVGLSATGELFF.

This clonotype appeared many times. The rearrangement links TRBV7-2 to TRBJ1-6, with D perhaps matching TRBD1 (5 bases). Germline loops: CDR1 SGHTA, CDR2 FQGNSA. Trimming took off 5 bases at V and 6 bases at J, with 11 bases between the two ends. This CDR3 comprises 14 residues. The CDR3 sequence is CASSRSGPNSPLHF. In nucleotides, the CDR3 is TGTGCCAGCAGCCGGTCGGGGCCTAATTCACCCCTCCACTTT.

The V call is TRBV5-1, the J call TRBJ2-5; 10 nucleotides agree with TRBD2. This CDR3 has 17 amino acids. CDR1 is SGHRS and CDR2 is YFSETQ in the germline V gene. V shed 4 bases and J 5 bases; nucleotides not matched to a gene: 14. The CDR3 spells CASSLVSGGPGVETQYF. CDR3 DNA: TGCGCCAGCAGCCTCGTTAGCGGGGGGCCGGGGGTTGAGACCCAGTACTTC.

This clonotype has just a few counts. The V call is TRBV5-4, the J call TRBJ2-3; weak D call: TRBD2 (5 bases). CDR1 and CDR2 from the germline V gene are SGHNT and YYREEE (reference sequence). V was trimmed by 0 bases and J by 10 bases, leaving 18 bases between them. CDR3 size: 15 residues. DNA for the CDR3: TGTGCCAGCAGCTTGGCCCGGGCGGGTGAAGGTTCGCAGTATTTT. It is translated as CASSLARAGEGSQYF.

This clonotype occurred many times. This chain joins TRBV6-5 and TRBJ1-5; 7 bases match TRBD1. The CDR3 is 13 residues long. CDR1 MNHEY and CDR2 SVGAGI come from the germline V gene. J lost 7 bases, V lost 6 bases, and 6 bases had no gene match. The CDR3 reads CASSPTGHQPQHF. CDR3 nucleotide sequence: TGTGCCAGCAGCCCGACAGGGCACCAGCCCCAGCATTTT.

This clonotype was recorded at least ten times. The chain is built from TRBV6-2 or TRBV6-3 and TRBJ2-6; no firm D call. The CDR3 runs to 16 residues. The V gene lost 5 bases and the J gene lost 0 bases, with 11 bases spanning the gap. Looked up from germline, CDR1 is MNHEY and CDR2 is SVGEGT. CDR3 sequence reads: CASSDASTSGANVLTF. CDR3 bases: TGTGCCAGCAGTGACGCGAGCACCTCTGGGGCCAACGTCCTGACTTTC.

This clonotype was detected only a few times. The V gene is TRBV11-2, the J gene TRBJ2-2; 8 positions agree with TRBD2. The CDR3 covers 17 residues. The junction had 13 bases not matched to a gene; V was cut back by 4 bases and J by 6 bases. In germline, CDR1 is SGHAT, CDR2 FQNNGV. CDR3 coding DNA: TGTGCCAGCAGCTCGTTCTACGGGGGGGTTAATGCCGGGGAGCTGTTTTTT. It is translated as CASSSFYGGVNAGELFF. The whole variable domain, remainder taken from reference TRBV11-2 and TRBJ2-2, is EAGVAQSPRYKIIEKRQSVAFWCNPISGHATLYWYQQILGQGPKLLIQFQNNGVVDDSQLPKDRFSAERLKGVDSTLKIQPAKLEDSAVYLCASSSFYGGVNAGELFFGEGSRLTVL.

This clonotype was observed a few times. The chain recombines TRBV6-1 with TRBJ1-2; possibly TRBD1 for D (6 bases). The CDR3 length is 16 residues. V gave up 1 base and J gave up 3 bases, with 15 bases separating them. The V gene's germline CDR1 is MNHNS and CDR2 SASEGT. CDR3 bases: TGTGCCAGCAGTGAAGATCTGGCAGGGGATTACTATGGCTACACCTTC. It specifies CASSEDLAGDYYGYTF.

J is TRBJ2-7 and V is TRBV21-1. TRBV21-1 is annotated as a pseudogene. This CDR3 spans 16 amino acids. Written as DNA, the CDR3 is TGTGCCAGCAGCAAAGTCCGGCCAGGCAGCTCCTACGAGCAGTACTTC. Its protein product is CASSKVRPGSSYEQYF.

This clonotype was found a few times. The J gene is TRBJ2-5, the V gene TRBV11-2; a possible D gene is TRBD1 (7 bases). There are 17 residues in the CDR3. Germline V gene data show CDR1 as SGHAT and CDR2 as FQNNGV. Between the trimmed V and J ends, which lost 5 bases and 1 base, there was a span of 20 bases. CDR3 sequence (DNA): TGTGCCAGCAGCCTAGGGGGAGCAGGGGGAGGCCAAGAGACCCAGTACTTC. Its translation is CASSLGGAGGGQETQYF.

A few counts support this clonotype. V and J are TRBV27 and TRBJ2-7; 8 nucleotides match TRBD2. This CDR3 contains 12 residues. The germline V gene has CDR1 MNHEY and CDR2 SMNVEV (reference sequence). CDR3 sequence: CASSSGGEGVHV. As DNA, the CDR3 is TGTGCCAGCAGTTCCGGGGGGGAGGGTGTACACGTC.

In its sample, this clonotype was seen many times. The rearrangement links TRBV4-3 to TRBJ2-1, with 8 bases fitting TRBD2. V shed 3 bases and J 7 bases; nucleotides not matched to a gene: 8. Germline lookup yields CDR1 LGHNA and CDR2 YSLEER. The CDR3 spans 15 residues. CDR3 residues: CASSQPSGGRNEQFF. As DNA, the CDR3 is TGCGCCAGCAGCCAGCCCAGCGGGGGTAGGAATGAGCAGTTCTTC.

In DNA, the CDR3 is TGCGCCAGCAGCTTGGCGGCCCCCACAGATACGCAGTATTTT. Amino acids: CASSLAAPTDTQYF. This rearrangement joins TRBV5-1 to TRBJ2-3; D call uncertain. The V and J ends lost 0 bases and 2 bases respectively, with 7 bases between them. The CDR3 consists of 14 residues. Per the germline V gene, CDR1 is SGHRS and CDR2 is YFSETQ.

The rearrangement joins TRBV10-3 to TRBJ2-6, with D perhaps TRBD1 (5 bases). V was clipped by 3 bases and J by 0 bases, with 9 bases between them. Germline-derived CDR1 and CDR2 are ENHRY and SYGVKD. The CDR3 contains 16 residues. Here the CDR3 DNA reads TGTGCCATCAGTGAAGGACATTTCTCTGGGGCCAACGTCCTGACTTTC. Encoded protein: CAISEGHFSGANVLTF.

At least ten counts were recorded for this clonotype. J is TRBJ2-2 and V is TRBV7-9; 8 bases map to TRBD2. This CDR3 spans 16 amino acids. Germline V gene lookup returns CDR1 SEHNR and CDR2 FQNEAQ (reference sequence). The junction had 8 bases not matched to a gene; V was cut back by 5 bases and J by 3 bases. As DNA, the CDR3 is TGTGCCAGCAGCCCCCGGGGGGGCCGGGACACCGGGGAGCTGTTTTTT. As protein: CASSPRGGRDTGELFF.

CDR3 bases: TGTGCCACCAGCAGAGAAATGAACACTGAAGCTTTCTTT. The encoded protein is CATSREMNTEAFF. The V gene is TRBV15, the J gene TRBJ1-1; D ambiguous. Germline loops: CDR1 LNHNV, CDR2 YYDKDF (reference sequence). The CDR3 is 13 residues long. V was pared by 0 bases and J by 0 bases, with 2 bases between.

This clonotype appeared many times. The chain combines TRBV20-1 with TRBJ1-5; D may be TRBD1 (5 bases). The CDR3 is 20 residues long. CDR1 DFQATT and CDR2 SNEGSKA come from the germline V gene (reference sequence). The V and J ends lost 0 bases and 2 bases respectively, with 26 bases between them. CDR3 loop: CSARDYLQEISRRGNQPQHF. The DNA for the CDR3 is TGCAGTGCTAGAGACTACCTACAGGAAATTTCTCGCAGGGGCAATCAGCCCCAGCATTTT.

This clonotype occurred a few times. V is TRBV20-1 and J is TRBJ1-2; D not certain. From germline, CDR1 is DFQATT and CDR2 SNEGSKA (reference sequence). Trimming removed 6 bases from V and 0 bases from J, with 11 bases in between. The CDR3 totals 13 residues. CDR3 sequence (DNA): TGCAGTGCCCGAATCAGTCCTAACTATGGCTACACCTTC. Translated: CSARISPNYGYTF.